This T cell receptor beta chain was identified in a study of CXCR3-negative and CXCR3-positive naive CD8 T cells. CDR3 length: 15 residues. Germline V CDR1 and CDR2: MNHEY, SMNVEV (reference sequence). All TRB cDNA libraries came from 5' RACE performed with UMI labels. TCRdb reanalyzed the 5' RACE reads and collapses them to one entry per CDR3 protein, without DNA. Its table lists over 100,000 distinct CDR3 sequences. The sequence was obtained from a human donor in good health. Some clones in this sample may be carry-over from other donors' samples. The V call is TRBV27, the J call TRBJ2-7; TCRdb returns TRBD1, unconfirmable since there is no DNA. The specimen sequenced was naive CXCR3- CD8+ T cells from blood. Documented subset: CD45RO-CCR7+CD27+CD95- naive CD8+ T cells lacking CXCR3 (TNR3-). The CDR3 loop reads CASSLRGGGHYEQYF.